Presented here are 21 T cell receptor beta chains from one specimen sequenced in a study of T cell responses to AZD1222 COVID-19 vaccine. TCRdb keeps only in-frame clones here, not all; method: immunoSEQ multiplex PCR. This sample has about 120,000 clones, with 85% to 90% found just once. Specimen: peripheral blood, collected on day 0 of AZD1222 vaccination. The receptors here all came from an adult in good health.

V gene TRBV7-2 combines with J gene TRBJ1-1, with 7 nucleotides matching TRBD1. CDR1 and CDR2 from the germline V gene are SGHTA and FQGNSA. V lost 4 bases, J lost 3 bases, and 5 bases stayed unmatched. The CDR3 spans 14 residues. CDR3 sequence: CASSWDSSYTEAFF. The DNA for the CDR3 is TGTGCCAGCAGCTGGGACAGCTCTTACACTGAAGCTTTCTTT.

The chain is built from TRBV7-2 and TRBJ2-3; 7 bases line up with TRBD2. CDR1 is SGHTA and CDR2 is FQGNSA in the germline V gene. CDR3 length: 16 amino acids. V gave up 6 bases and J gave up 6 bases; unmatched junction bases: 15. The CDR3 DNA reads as TGTGCCAGCAGTAAAAATGGGGGGGTCACCCCCGATACGCAGTATTTT. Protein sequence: CASSKNGGVTPDTQYF.

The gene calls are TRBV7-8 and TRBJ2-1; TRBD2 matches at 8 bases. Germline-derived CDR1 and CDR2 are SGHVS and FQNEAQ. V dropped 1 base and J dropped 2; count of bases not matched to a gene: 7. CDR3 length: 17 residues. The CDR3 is CASSLGGSGAAYNEQFF. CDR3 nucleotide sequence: TGTGCCAGCAGCTTAGGTGGTAGCGGGGCCGCCTACAATGAGCAGTTCTTC.

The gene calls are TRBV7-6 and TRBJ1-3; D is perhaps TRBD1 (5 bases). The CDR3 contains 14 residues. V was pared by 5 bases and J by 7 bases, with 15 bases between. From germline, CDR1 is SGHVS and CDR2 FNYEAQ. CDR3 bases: TGTGCCAGCAGCCCCACGGGGCTCGGGAACACCATATATTTT. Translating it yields CASSPTGLGNTIYF.

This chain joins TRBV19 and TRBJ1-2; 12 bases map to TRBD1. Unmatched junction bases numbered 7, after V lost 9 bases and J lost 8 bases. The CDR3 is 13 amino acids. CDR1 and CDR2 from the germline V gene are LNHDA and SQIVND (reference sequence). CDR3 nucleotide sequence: TGTGCCAGCAACCGGGACAGGGGGCTCGGCTACACCTTC. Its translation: CASNRDRGLGYTF. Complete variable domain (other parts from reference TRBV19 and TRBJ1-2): DGGITQSPKYLFRKEGQNVTLSCEQNLNHDAMYWYRQDPGQGLRLIYYSQIVNDFQKGDIAEGYSVSREKKESFPLTVTSAQKNPTAFYLCASNRDRGLGYTFGSGTRLTVV.

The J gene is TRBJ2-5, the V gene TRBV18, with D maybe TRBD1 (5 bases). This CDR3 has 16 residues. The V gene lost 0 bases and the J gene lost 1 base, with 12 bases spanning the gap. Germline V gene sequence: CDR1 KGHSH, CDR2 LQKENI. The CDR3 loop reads CASSPPSQGAQETQYF. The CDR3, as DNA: TGTGCCAGCTCACCACCGAGCCAGGGTGCCCAAGAGACCCAGTACTTC. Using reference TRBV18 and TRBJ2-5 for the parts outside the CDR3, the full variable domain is NAGVMQNPRHLVRRRGQEARLRCSPMKGHSHVYWYRQLPEEGLKFMVYLQKENIIDESGMPKERFSAEFPKEGPSILRIQQVVRGDSAAYFCASSPPSQGAQETQYFGPGTRLLVL.

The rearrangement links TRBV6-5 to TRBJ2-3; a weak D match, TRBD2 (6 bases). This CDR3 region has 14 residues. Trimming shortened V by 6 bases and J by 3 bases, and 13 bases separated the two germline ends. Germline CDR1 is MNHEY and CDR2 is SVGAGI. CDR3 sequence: CASRVMGGTDTQYF. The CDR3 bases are TGTGCCAGCAGGGTCATGGGGGGTACAGATACGCAGTATTTT.

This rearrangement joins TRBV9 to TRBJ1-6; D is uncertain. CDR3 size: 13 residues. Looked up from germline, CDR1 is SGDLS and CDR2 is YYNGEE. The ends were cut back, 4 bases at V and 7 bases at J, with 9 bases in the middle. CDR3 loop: CASSQAGNSPLHF. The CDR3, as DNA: TGTGCCAGCAGCCAAGCTGGGAATTCACCCCTCCACTTT. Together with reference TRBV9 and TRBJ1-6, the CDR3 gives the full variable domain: DSGVTQTPKHLITATGQRVTLRCSPRSGDLSVYWYQQSLDQGLQFLIQYYNGEERAKGNILERFSAQQFPDLHSELNLSSLELGDSALYFCASSQAGNSPLHFGNGTRLTVT.

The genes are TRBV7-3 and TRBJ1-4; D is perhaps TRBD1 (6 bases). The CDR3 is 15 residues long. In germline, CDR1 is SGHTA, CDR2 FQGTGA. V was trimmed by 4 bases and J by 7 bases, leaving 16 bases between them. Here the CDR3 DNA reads TGTGCCAGCAGCTCCCCATACAGGGTTAGTGAAAAACTGTTTTTT. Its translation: CASSSPYRVSEKLFF.

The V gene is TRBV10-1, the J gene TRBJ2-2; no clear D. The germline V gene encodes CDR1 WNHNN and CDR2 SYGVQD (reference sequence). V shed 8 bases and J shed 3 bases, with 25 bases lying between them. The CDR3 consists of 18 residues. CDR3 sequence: CASVAVRYSSIDTGELFF. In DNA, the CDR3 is TGCGCCAGCGTGGCAGTGCGGTATAGCTCGATTGACACCGGGGAGCTGTTTTTT.

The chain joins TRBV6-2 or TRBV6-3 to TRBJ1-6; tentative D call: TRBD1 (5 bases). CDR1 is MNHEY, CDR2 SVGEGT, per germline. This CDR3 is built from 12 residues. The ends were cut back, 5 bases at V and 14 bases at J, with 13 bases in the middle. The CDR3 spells CASSTDSFALHF. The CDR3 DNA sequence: TGTGCCAGCAGTACCGACAGTTTTGCCCTCCACTTT.

CDR3 sequence reads: CASSFGQGAPSYEQYF. For the CDR3, the DNA is TGTGCCAGCAGTTTCGGACAGGGGGCCCCCTCCTACGAGCAGTACTTC. V is TRBV28 and J is TRBJ2-7, with 11 positions matching TRBD1. The CDR3 is 16 amino acids. CDR1 is MDHEN, CDR2 SYDVKM, per germline. Trimming cost V 3 bases and J 0 bases; bases outside gene matches: 4.

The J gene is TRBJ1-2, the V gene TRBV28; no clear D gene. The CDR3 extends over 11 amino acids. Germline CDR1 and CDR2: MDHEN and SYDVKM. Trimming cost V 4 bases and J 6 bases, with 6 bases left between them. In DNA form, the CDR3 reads TGTGCCAGCAGTTACTTCGATGGCTACACCTTC. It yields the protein CASSYFDGYTF.

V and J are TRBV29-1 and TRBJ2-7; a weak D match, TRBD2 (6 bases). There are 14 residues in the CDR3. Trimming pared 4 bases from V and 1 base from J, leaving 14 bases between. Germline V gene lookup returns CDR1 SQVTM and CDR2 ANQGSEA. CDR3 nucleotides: TGCAGCGTTGGGGTGGGTAGCGGATCCTACGAGCAGTACTTC. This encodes CSVGVGSGSYEQYF.

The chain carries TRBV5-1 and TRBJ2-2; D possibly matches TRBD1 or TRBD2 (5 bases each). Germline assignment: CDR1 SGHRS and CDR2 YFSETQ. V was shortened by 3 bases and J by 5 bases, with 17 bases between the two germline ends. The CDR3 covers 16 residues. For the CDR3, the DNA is TGCGCCAGCAGCTACTCCGGGACCGAGGGTACCGGGGAGCTGTTTTTT. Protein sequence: CASSYSGTEGTGELFF.

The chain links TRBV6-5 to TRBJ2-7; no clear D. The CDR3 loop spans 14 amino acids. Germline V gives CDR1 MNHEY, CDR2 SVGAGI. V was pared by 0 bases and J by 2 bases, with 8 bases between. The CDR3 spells CASSYSRVAYEQYF. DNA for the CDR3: TGTGCCAGCAGTTACTCCAGAGTCGCCTACGAGCAGTACTTC.

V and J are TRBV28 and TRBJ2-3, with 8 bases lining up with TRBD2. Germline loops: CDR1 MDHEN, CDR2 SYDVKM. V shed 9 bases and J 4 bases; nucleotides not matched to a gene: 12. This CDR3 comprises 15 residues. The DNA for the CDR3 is TGTGCCAGTACACGGGGGGGACGTAGACCAGATACGCAGTATTTT. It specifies CASTRGGRRPDTQYF.

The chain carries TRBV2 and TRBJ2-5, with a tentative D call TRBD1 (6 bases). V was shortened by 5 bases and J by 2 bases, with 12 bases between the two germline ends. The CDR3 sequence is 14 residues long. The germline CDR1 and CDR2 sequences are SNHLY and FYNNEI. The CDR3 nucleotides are TGTGCCAGCAGTTTAGGAGGACAGCAAGAGACCCAGTACTTC. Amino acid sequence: CASSLGGQQETQYF. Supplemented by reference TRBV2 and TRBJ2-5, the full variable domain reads EPEVTQTPSHQVTQMGQEVILRCVPISNHLYFYWYRQILGQKVEFLVSFYNNEISEKSEIFDDQFSVERPDGSNFTLKIRSTKLEDSAMYFCASSLGGQQETQYFGPGTRLLVL.

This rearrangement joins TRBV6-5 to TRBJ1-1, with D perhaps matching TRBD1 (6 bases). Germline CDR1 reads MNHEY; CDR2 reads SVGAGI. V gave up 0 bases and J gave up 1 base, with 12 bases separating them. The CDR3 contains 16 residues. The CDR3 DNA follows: TGTGCCAGCAGTTACTCTTTGGGGGCAGGGAACACTGAAGCTTTCTTT. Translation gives CASSYSLGAGNTEAFF.

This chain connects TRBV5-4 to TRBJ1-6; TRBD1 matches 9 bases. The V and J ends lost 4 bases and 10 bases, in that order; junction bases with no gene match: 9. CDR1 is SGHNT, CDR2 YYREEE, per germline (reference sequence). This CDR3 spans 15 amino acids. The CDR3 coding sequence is TGTGCCAGCAGCCCCAGGGGACAGGGTGACTCACCCCTCCACTTT. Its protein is CASSPRGQGDSPLHF.

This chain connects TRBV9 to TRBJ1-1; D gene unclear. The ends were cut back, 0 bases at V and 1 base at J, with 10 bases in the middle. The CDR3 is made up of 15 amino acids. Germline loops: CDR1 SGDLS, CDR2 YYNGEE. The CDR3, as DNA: TGTGCCAGCAGCGTAGTGCACGGTTCGAACACTGAAGCTTTCTTT. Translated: CASSVVHGSNTEAFF.